This section outlines one TCR beta chain sequence together with its context. The data stem from a study of cytomegalovirus exposure and HLA in healthy donors. The V end was cut by 8 bases, the J end by 4 bases, with 29 bases between. The CDR3 contains 18 residues. In germline, CDR1 is WNHNN, CDR2 SYGVQD (reference sequence). Sequencing was performed with immunoSEQ multiplex PCR; in TCRdb, only in-frame clones are kept and a portion is missing. The sample lists about 130,000 clones, almost 85% occurring once. The sample comprised PBMCs. The sequence came from a man aged 25-40 years in good health and CMV-seropositive. The chain employs TRBV10-1 and TRBJ1-2, with unresolved D. In nucleotides, the CDR3 is TGCGCCAGCTGCCCGTCTGAACGTGGCCCCCCTGGCGGCTATGGCTACACCTTC. Amino acids: CASCPSERGPPGGYGYTF.